These 15 T cell receptor beta chains originate from one sample sequenced in a study of blood T cell repertoires in COVID-19. TCRdb's table, derived via immunoSEQ multiplex PCR, lists solely in-frame clones and lacks some. Here the sample spans approximately 74,000 clones, around 77% being singletons. Input material: peripheral blood. Source of these receptors: a man in his sixties with acute or convalescent COVID-19.

The chain recombines TRBV5-8 with TRBJ2-2; D is perhaps TRBD2 (5 bases). The CDR3 spans 13 residues. The germline V gene has CDR1 SGHTS and CDR2 YDEGEE. V was clipped by 2 bases and J by 5 bases, with 7 bases between them. The DNA of the CDR3 is TGTGCCAGCAGCTTTGGGAGAACCGGGGAGCTGTTTTTT. Amino acids: CASSFGRTGELFF.

This rearrangement joins TRBV15 to TRBJ2-1; 9 bases are shared with TRBD2. V shed 0 bases, J shed 7 bases, and the junction held 16 bases outside the gene matches. This CDR3 is built from 19 residues. Germline V CDR1 and CDR2: LNHNV, YYDKDF (reference sequence). CDR3 sequence (DNA): TGTGCCACCAGCAGAGATTCCGGCGGGGGGGCTTTCCCGGGAAATGAGCAGTTCTTC. This translates into CATSRDSGGGAFPGNEQFF.

This chain uses TRBV27 with TRBJ1-6; 8 bases line up with TRBD1. The V gene's germline CDR1 is MNHEY and CDR2 SMNVEV (reference sequence). V gave up 8 bases and J gave up 1 base; unmatched junction bases: 7. CDR3 size: 16 residues. Here the CDR3 reads CASGRGRGSYNSPLHF. The CDR3 nucleotides read TGTGCCAGCGGCAGGGGGCGCGGGTCCTATAATTCACCCCTCCACTTT.

V gene TRBV6-5 combines with J gene TRBJ2-7; D call uncertain. The V gene's germline CDR1 is MNHEY and CDR2 SVGAGI. V lost 0 bases and J 6 bases, leaving 12 bases between the germline ends. This CDR3 comprises 14 residues. CDR3 loop: CASSYSRCTGEQYF. In DNA, the CDR3 is TGTGCCAGCAGTTACTCGAGATGCACCGGCGAGCAGTACTTC.

This clone has just a few counts. The J gene is TRBJ1-6, the V gene TRBV20-1; no firm D call. Germline CDR1 reads DFQATT; CDR2 reads SNEGSKA (reference sequence). This CDR3 is built from 15 residues. V lost 6 bases and J lost 5, with 17 bases in between. The CDR3, as DNA: TGCAGTGCGAGTCTTGGTAACAGAGATAATTCACCCCTCCACTTT. Its protein is CSASLGNRDNSPLHF.

The chain carries TRBV7-8 and TRBJ1-2, with 9 bases fitting TRBD1. CDR3 length: 15 amino acids. With V trimmed by 4 bases and J by 5 bases, 8 bases remained unmatched. CDR1 is SGHVS and CDR2 is FQNEAQ in the germline V gene. The CDR3 bases are TGTGCCAGCAGCTCACAGGGGGCGGGGAGGTATGGCTACACCTTC. This translates into CASSSQGAGRYGYTF.

The chain couples TRBV9 to TRBJ1-2; D is uncertain. The CDR3 loop spans 14 amino acids. Germline V gives CDR1 SGDLS, CDR2 YYNGEE. V lost 2 bases and J 4 bases, leaving 12 bases between the germline ends. The CDR3 nucleotides are TGTGCCAGCAGCGTTGATGCTACTCTCTATGGCTACACCTTC. Amino acid sequence: CASSVDATLYGYTF.

This sequence joins TRBV15 and TRBJ2-2; no firm D call. Trimming took 0 bases from V and 6 from J, leaving 8 bases between them. CDR3 length equals 14 residues. CDR1 LNHNV and CDR2 YYDKDF come from the germline V gene (reference sequence). In DNA form, the CDR3 reads TGTGCCACCAGCAGAGATCAACGCGCCGGGGAGCTGTTTTTT. Its protein product is CATSRDQRAGELFF. Variable domain in full (rest from reference TRBV15 and TRBJ2-2): DAMVIQNPRYQVTQFGKPVTLSCSQTLNHNVMYWYQQKSSQAPKLLFHYYDKDFNNEADTPDNFQSRRPNTSFCFLDIRSPGLGDTAMYLCATSRDQRAGELFFGEGSRLTVL.

The count of this clone is one. This chain uses TRBV11-2 with TRBJ1-1; D gene unclear. The CDR3 runs to 12 residues. V shed 5 bases and J shed 7 bases, with 11 bases lying between them. CDR1 and CDR2 (germline): SGHAT, FQNNGV. The CDR3 reads CASSTRRGEAFF. The CDR3 DNA is TGTGCCAGCAGCACCCGGCGGGGTGAAGCTTTCTTT.

The chain joins TRBV11-1 to TRBJ2-1, with TRBD1 matching 7 bases. This CDR3 contains 13 residues. CDR1 and CDR2 (germline): SGHAT, FQDESV (reference sequence). V dropped 2 bases and J dropped 10; count of bases not matched to a gene: 5. CDR3 sequence (DNA): TGTGCCAGCAGCTTAAGACAGGGACGCGAGCAGTTCTTC. This translates into CASSLRQGREQFF.

The rearrangement joins TRBV11-2 to TRBJ1-3; D is unresolved. Trimming shortened V by 6 bases and J by 4 bases, and 13 bases separated the two germline ends. Germline loops: CDR1 SGHAT, CDR2 FQNNGV. The CDR3 runs 14 residues. The CDR3 region is CASSPSFSGNTIYF. Written as DNA, the CDR3 is TGTGCCAGCAGTCCGAGTTTTTCGGGAAACACCATATATTTT.

CDR3 amino acids: CASSSDRPRRQYF. The CDR3 nucleotides are TGTGCCAGCTCATCGGACAGGCCGAGGAGGCAGTACTTC. The chain recombines TRBV18 with TRBJ2-7, with 7 nucleotides matching TRBD1. After removal of 5 bases from V and 9 bases from J, the junction contained 10 bases not matched to a gene. The germline CDR1 and CDR2 sequences are KGHSH and LQKENI. This CDR3 has 13 amino acids.

V usage is TRBV7-3 and J usage is TRBJ1-6; 7 bases fit TRBD1. Germline CDR1 SGHTA, CDR2 FQGTGA. Trimming took 5 bases from V and 9 from J; bases not matched to a gene: 7. The CDR3 is 14 residues long. CDR3 sequence: CASSRDSLFSPLHF. The CDR3 DNA is TGTGCCAGCAGCCGGGACAGCCTCTTTTCACCCCTCCACTTT.

The genes are TRBV9 and TRBJ2-5; TRBD2 agrees at 14 bases. This CDR3 comprises 16 residues. V dropped 3 bases and J dropped 1; count of bases not matched to a gene: 2. Looked up from germline, CDR1 is SGDLS and CDR2 is YYNGEE. The CDR3 DNA sequence: TGTGCCAGCAGCGCGACTAGCGGGGGGGCCCAAGAGACCCAGTACTTC. Protein sequence: CASSATSGGAQETQYF. The entire variable domain, with the rest obtained from reference TRBV9 and TRBJ2-5, is as follows: DSGVTQTPKHLITATGQRVTLRCSPRSGDLSVYWYQQSLDQGLQFLIQYYNGEERAKGNILERFSAQQFPDLHSELNLSSLELGDSALYFCASSATSGGAQETQYFGPGTRLLVL.

The chain uses TRBV2 and TRBJ2-1; 7 nucleotides line up with TRBD2. The CDR3 extends over 15 amino acids. Germline V gives CDR1 SNHLY, CDR2 FYNNEI. Trimming at V came to 4 bases and at J to 4 bases, leaving 7 bases not matched to a gene. CDR3 DNA: TGTGCCAGCAGTGCCTGGGCTAGCGGATACAATGAGCAGTTCTTC. This encodes CASSAWASGYNEQFF.